These 27 T cell receptor beta chains were all obtained from the same sample, sequenced in a study of T cell responses to AZD1222 COVID-19 vaccine. Data came from immunoSEQ multiplex PCR; TCRdb stores just in-frame clones and leaves some out. This sample has 130,000 or so clones; around nine tenths occur once, and the top ten carry around 5.9%. Sequencing was performed on peripheral blood, taken on day 0 of AZD1222 vaccination. The source is an adult in good health.

CDR3 residues: CASSKTDVTHNEQFF. DNA for the CDR3: TGCGCCAGCAGTAAGACCGACGTCACCCACAATGAGCAGTTCTTC. This sequence joins TRBV5-1 and TRBJ2-1, with no clear D. This CDR3 has 15 residues. Germline-derived CDR1 and CDR2 are SGHRS and YFSETQ. Trimming cost V 5 bases and J 5 bases, with 17 bases left between them.

The CDR3 protein is CASSIDGRPTTSTVFTGELFF. The DNA for the CDR3 is TGTGCCAGTAGTATCGACGGCAGACCTACGACGTCTACCGTTTTCACCGGGGAGCTGTTTTTT. This chain uses TRBV19 with TRBJ2-2; D is unresolved. V was clipped by 3 bases and J by 4 bases, with 30 bases between them. Germline CDR1 and CDR2: LNHDA and SQIVND (reference sequence). The CDR3 length is 21 residues.

The chain combines TRBV7-8 with TRBJ2-1; 12 nucleotides align to TRBD2. Germline V gene sequence: CDR1 SGHVS, CDR2 FQNEAQ. The CDR3 consists of 16 residues. Trimming at V came to 1 base and at J to 6 bases, leaving 4 bases not matched to a gene. The CDR3 here is CASSLELAGGFNEQFF. The CDR3 DNA is TGTGCCAGCAGCTTAGAACTAGCGGGGGGATTCAATGAGCAGTTCTTC.

This chain uses TRBV13 with TRBJ2-2; D is possibly TRBD2 (6 bases). Trimming removed 3 bases at V and 5 bases at J, with 13 bases between. Looked up from germline, CDR1 is PRHDT and CDR2 is FYEKMQ (reference sequence). The length of the CDR3 is 15 residues. CDR3 nucleotide sequence: TGTGCCAGCAGCTTTTTGGCAGGGAGGACCGGGGAGCTGTTTTTT. Translated, it gives CASSFLAGRTGELFF.

The chain combines TRBV3-1 (or the pseudogene TRBV3-2) with TRBJ1-6, with D possibly TRBD1 on 5 matching bases. Germline CDR1 LGHDT, CDR2 YNNKEL (reference sequence). The CDR3 runs 13 residues. V shed 0 bases and J shed 9 bases, with 6 bases lying between them. CDR3 protein: CASSQDRGSPLHF. CDR3 nucleotide sequence: TGTGCCAGCAGCCAAGATAGGGGTTCACCCCTCCACTTT.

The CDR3 nucleotides read TGTGCCAGCGGGGGGGGACGGGACAGCTTTTCACCCCTCCACTTT. It encodes CASGGGRDSFSPLHF. V usage is TRBV7-9 and J usage is TRBJ1-6, with 7 bases fitting TRBD1. CDR1 and CDR2 from the germline V gene are SEHNR and FQNEAQ (reference sequence). Trimming at V came to 8 bases and at J to 9 bases, leaving 13 bases not matched to a gene. The CDR3 contains 15 residues.

This chain joins TRBV24-1 and TRBJ2-3; possibly TRBD1 for D (6 bases). V was clipped by 8 bases and J by 2 bases, with 10 bases between them. CDR1 and CDR2 from the germline V gene are KGHDR and SFDVKD. This CDR3 region has 13 residues. This chain's CDR3 is CATKDSDTDTQYF. The CDR3 DNA is TGTGCCACCAAGGACAGTGACACAGATACGCAGTATTTT.

This chain joins TRBV7-8 and TRBJ2-5; D perhaps matches TRBD2 (5 bases). The CDR3 length is 13 residues. Per the germline V gene, CDR1 is SGHVS and CDR2 is FQNEAQ. With 7 bases removed from V and 10 bases from J, the gap between germline ends came to 19 bases. The CDR3 protein is CASINGGTGSQYF. The DNA of the CDR3 is TGTGCCAGCATCAACGGAGGTACGGGTAGCCAGTACTTC.

This chain joins TRBV2 and TRBJ2-7; D gene ambiguous. V was trimmed by 8 bases and J by 7 bases, leaving 27 bases between them. The CDR3 consists of 16 residues. Germline V CDR1 and CDR2: SNHLY, FYNNEI. CDR3 residues: CASYSTAGRSKREQYF. CDR3 DNA sequence: TGTGCCAGCTATTCAACCGCCGGCAGAAGTAAAAGAGAGCAGTACTTC. The full variable domain, completed using reference TRBV2 and TRBJ2-7, is EPEVTQTPSHQVTQMGQEVILRCVPISNHLYFYWYRQILGQKVEFLVSFYNNEISEKSEIFDDQFSVERPDGSNFTLKIRSTKLEDSAMYFCASYSTAGRSKREQYFGPGTRLTVT.

V gene TRBV7-9 combines with J gene TRBJ2-3; 8 nucleotides match TRBD2. With 2 bases clipped from V and 1 base from J, the junction kept 5 bases outside the gene matches. CDR1 SEHNR and CDR2 FQNEAQ come from the germline V gene (reference sequence). The CDR3 runs to 16 residues. The CDR3 coding sequence is TGTGCCAGCAGCTTAAGTGCCGGGAGGGGCACAGATACGCAGTATTTT. It translates to CASSLSAGRGTDTQYF.

This chain links TRBV2 with TRBJ1-2, with D perhaps matching TRBD1 (5 bases). Trimming removed 6 bases from V and 8 bases from J, with 22 bases in between. The CDR3 loop spans 15 amino acids. Germline V gene lookup returns CDR1 SNHLY and CDR2 FYNNEI. The DNA for the CDR3 is TGTGCCAGCAGGGGGGATAGCCAGAGGCCCGGGGGCTACACCTTC. Its translation: CASRGDSQRPGGYTF.

V and J are TRBV2 and TRBJ2-2; no clear D gene. This CDR3 comprises 11 residues. Trimming removed 5 bases from V and 5 bases from J, with 3 bases in between. From germline, CDR1 is SNHLY and CDR2 FYNNEI. The CDR3: CASSLTGELFF. The CDR3 DNA follows: TGTGCCAGCAGTTTGACCGGGGAGCTGTTTTTT.

By frequency in the sample, this clone is medium-sized (0.01 to 0.1%). The chain uses TRBV6-5 and TRBJ1-3; 7 bases match TRBD1. Germline V gene sequence: CDR1 MNHEY, CDR2 SVGAGI. J gave up 0 bases and V 11 bases, and 10 bases lay outside the gene matches. The CDR3 totals 15 residues. Written as DNA, the CDR3 is TGTGCCGCCGGGACAGTGATTAGCTCTGGAAACACCATATATTTT. This translates into CAAGTVISSGNTIYF.

The chain uses TRBV11-2 and TRBJ1-1; D is uncertain. Per germline, CDR1 SGHAT and CDR2 FQNNGV. V was shortened by 6 bases and J by 7 bases, with 12 bases between the two germline ends. CDR3 length equals 12 residues. The CDR3, as DNA: TGTGCCAGCAGGAGAACCGGAGATGAAGCTTTCTTT. It specifies CASRRTGDEAFF.

For the CDR3, the DNA is TGTGCCAGCAGCCGCGAGGGGCGGGGGTCCTACGAGCAGTACTTC. The encoded protein is CASSREGRGSYEQYF. The chain combines TRBV3-1 (or the pseudogene TRBV3-2) with TRBJ2-7, with 7 bases lining up with TRBD2. The V gene's germline CDR1 is LGHDT and CDR2 YNNKEL (reference sequence). V lost 4 bases to trimming and J lost 1 base; unmatched junction nucleotides: 7. The CDR3 is 15 amino acids.

CDR3 DNA: TGTGCCAGCAGTCTACGACAGGGGGCCTATTCAGGCACTGAAGCTTTCTTT. Translated, it gives CASSLRQGAYSGTEAFF. This chain uses TRBV6-6 with TRBJ1-1; 10 bases fit TRBD1. J gave up 4 bases and V 5 bases, and 13 bases lay outside the gene matches. The germline gives CDR1 MNHNY, CDR2 SVGAGI (reference sequence). The CDR3 runs 17 residues.

This clone was counted once. This chain links TRBV27 with TRBJ1-5; D is possibly TRBD1 (6 bases). V shed 5 bases and J shed 1 base, with 12 bases lying between them. The CDR3 runs to 15 residues. Germline V gene data show CDR1 as MNHEY and CDR2 as SMNVEV (reference sequence). CDR3 residues: CASSPLDRSNQPQHF. The CDR3 nucleotides are TGTGCCAGCAGTCCGCTCGACAGGAGCAATCAGCCCCAGCATTTT.

The chain recombines TRBV5-4 with TRBJ2-3, with 12 bases fitting TRBD2. Germline V gives CDR1 SGHNT, CDR2 YYREEE (reference sequence). V lost 4 bases and J lost 6; bases outside the gene matches: 6. The CDR3 runs to 15 residues. CDR3 in DNA: TGTGCCAGCAGCAGCCTAGCGGGGGGGTCCGATACGCAGTATTTT. It translates to CASSSLAGGSDTQYF.

The chain combines TRBV5-1 with TRBJ1-2; D call uncertain. Trimming took off 0 bases at V and 7 bases at J, with 7 bases between the two ends. CDR3 length: 12 residues. The germline V gene has CDR1 SGHRS and CDR2 YFSETQ. CDR3 region: CASSLDGVGYTF. The CDR3 DNA reads TGCGCCAGCAGCTTGGATGGGGTTGGCTACACCTTC.

This clone has a handful of counts. The chain couples TRBV6-5 to TRBJ2-1; tentatively, D is TRBD2 (6 bases). The CDR3 sequence is 14 residues long. Trimming stripped 4 bases from V and 8 bases from J, with 15 bases between. Germline V gene sequence: CDR1 MNHEY, CDR2 SVGAGI. The DNA for the CDR3 is TGTGCCAGCAGTTGGGACTGGTACGGCGATGAGCAGTTCTTC. This codes for CASSWDWYGDEQFF.

The chain carries TRBV7-9 and TRBJ1-1; D is unclear. CDR3 length equals 13 residues. Germline V gene sequence: CDR1 SEHNR, CDR2 FQNEAQ (reference sequence). Trimming stripped 6 bases from V and 4 bases from J, with 12 bases between. The CDR3 loop is CASRGNPGTEAFF. CDR3 nucleotides: TGTGCCAGCAGAGGAAACCCGGGCACTGAAGCTTTCTTT.

This clone was seen only a few times. The chain combines TRBV13 with TRBJ1-3; no firm D call. The CDR3 is 16 residues long. Germline values: CDR1 PRHDT, CDR2 FYEKMQ (reference sequence). The V and J ends lost 1 base and 4 bases respectively, with 14 bases between them. In DNA, the CDR3 is TGTGCCAGCAGCTTAGAGGGCAGAATTGGGGGAAACACCATATATTTT. Amino acid sequence: CASSLEGRIGGNTIYF.

The gene calls are TRBV30 and TRBJ1-5, with 7 nucleotides matching TRBD1. The trim removed 5 bases at V and 3 bases at J, leaving 4 bases unmatched. Per germline, CDR1 GTSNPN and CDR2 SVGIG (reference sequence). The CDR3 extends over 13 amino acids. As DNA, the CDR3 is TGTGCCTGGTCGGGACAGCTCAATCAGCCCCAGCATTTT. Encoded protein: CAWSGQLNQPQHF.

The rearrangement uses TRBV11-2 and TRBJ2-1; 10 bases are shared with TRBD2. The V segment lost 1 base and the J segment 7 bases; nucleotides outside the gene matches: 4. The germline gives CDR1 SGHAT, CDR2 FQNNGV. This CDR3 is built from 15 residues. The CDR3 loop is CASSLAAAGGNEQFF. The DNA of the CDR3 is TGTGCCAGCAGCTTAGCGGCAGCGGGGGGGAATGAGCAGTTCTTC.

The chain couples TRBV29-1 to TRBJ2-1; TRBD2 is a possible D gene (5 bases). Germline values: CDR1 SQVTM, CDR2 ANQGSEA. Trimming removed 7 bases from V and 8 bases from J, with 21 bases in between. The CDR3 spans 14 residues. DNA for the CDR3: TGCAGCGGCGCCGGGGTCGATGCGGGCGATGAGCAGTTCTTC. Amino acids: CSGAGVDAGDEQFF.

Regarding this clone: Other DNA sequences in the same sample also yield this CDR3. The chain employs TRBV9 and TRBJ1-2; 8 bases match TRBD1. Per the germline V gene, CDR1 is SGDLS and CDR2 is YYNGEE. The CDR3 runs to 11 residues. V lost 5 bases and J lost 6; bases outside the gene matches: 0. CDR3 nucleotide sequence: TGTGCCAGCAGGACAGGGGATGGCTACACCTTC. Amino acids: CASRTGDGYTF.

The J gene is TRBJ2-2, the V gene TRBV5-1; tentatively, D is TRBD2 (6 bases). Germline V lookup: CDR1 SGHRS, CDR2 YFSETQ. The CDR3 has 16 residues. Trimming cost V 8 bases and J 5 bases, with 22 bases left between them. The CDR3, as DNA: TGCGCCAGTGCTAACAGAGGAGGGGATCGAACCGGGGAGCTGTTTTTT. Translation gives CASANRGGDRTGELFF.